This T cell receptor beta chain came from a study of T cell responses to AZD1222 COVID-19 vaccine. Study-level findings and limits: Repertoires were obtained solely post-peak T cell response. Just a handful of AZD1222 recipients were seropositive at baseline. The donors showed a predominance of white British ancestry and of females, with possible underestimation of clonal diversity.

This clone was seen a single time. The antigen is undetermined. Profiled with immunoSEQ multiplex PCR; TCRdb holds only in-frame clones, not every one. In the table there are approximately 100,000 clones, more than 90% of which are singletons. The starting material was peripheral blood, obtained on day 0 of AZD1222 vaccination. The clonotype was recovered from an adult in good health.

CDR3 amino acids: CASSVSGTYNEQFF. CDR3 bases: TGTGCCAGCAGCGTAAGCGGTACCTACAATGAGCAGTTCTTC. V is TRBV9 and J is TRBJ2-1; the D gene is possibly TRBD2 (5 bases). Germline-derived CDR1 and CDR2 are SGDLS and YYNGEE. V lost 1 base, J lost 2 bases, and 7 bases lay in between. The length of the CDR3 is 14 residues.